A selection of T cell receptor beta chains follows, all from one sample in a study of cytomegalovirus exposure and HLA in healthy donors. Clones were read by immunoSEQ multiplex PCR, and TCRdb kept only the in-frame ones, dropping some. The top ten clones hold approximately 3% of a sample with 200,000 to 300,000 clones, around 90% of them seen once. Sample: PBMCs. The origin of the receptors is a woman aged 30 to 39 in good health and CMV-seronegative. Both conserved end residues are part of each CDR3. D genes are given only for firm matches. For some rows the clone size is stated as once, few or many, or as a class when expanded; others skip it.

19,.,.,TRBV28,TRBJ2-1,CASSGLSLDTPIPYNEQFF,TGTGCCAGCAGTGGACTAAGTTTGGACACCCCTATCCCCTACAATGAGCAGTTCTTC
18,.,TRBD2,TRBV14,TRBJ2-1,CASSQGRLALPRDNEQFF,TGTGCCAGCAGCCAAGGGAGACTAGCCCTTCCGAGGGACAATGAGCAGTTCTTC
17,.,.,TRBV5-4,TRBJ2-7,CASSFFGQSLLFYEQYF,TGTGCCAGCAGCTTCTTCGGACAGTCCCTCCTTTTCTACGAGCAGTACTTC
12,.,.,TRBV9,TRBJ2-2,CASSADTGELFF,TGTGCCAGCAGTGCAGACACCGGGGAGCTGTTTTTT
17,.,.,TRBV27,TRBJ1-5,CASSLIGRFVSNQPQHF,TGTGCCAGCAGTTTAATCGGCAGGTTTGTCAGCAATCAGCCCCAGCATTTT
12,.,.,TRBV7-9,TRBJ2-7,CASSPQGSEQYF,TGTGCCAGCAGCCCTCAGGGTAGCGAGCAGTACTTC
14,.,.,TRBV2,TRBJ2-7,CASSEFSGIYEQYF,TGTGCCAGCAGTGAGTTTTCGGGGATCTACGAGCAGTACTTC
14,.,.,TRBV13,TRBJ1-5,CASSLGESNQPQHF,TGTGCCAGCAGCTTAGGCGAGAGCAATCAGCCCCAGCATTTT
13,once,.,TRBV19,TRBJ2-7,CASSTENSYEQYF,TGTGCCAGTAGTACTGAAAACTCCTACGAGCAGTACTTC
16,.,TRBD1,TRBV7-8,TRBJ1-1,CASSLSPGQMNTEAFF,TGTGCCAGCAGCTTATCCCCGGGACAGATGAACACTGAAGCTTTCTTT
15,.,.,TRBV6-6,TRBJ2-2,CASTQGIPNTGELFF,TGTGCCAGCACTCAGGGGATTCCGAACACCGGGGAGCTGTTTTTT
16,few,.,TRBV4-1,TRBJ1-2,CASSLTQDSSNYGYTF,TGCGCCAGCAGCCTCACTCAGGACTCTTCTAACTATGGCTACACCTTC
13,once,TRBD2,TRBV5-8,TRBJ2-3,CASSRRGGGTQYF,TGTGCCAGCAGCCGGCGGGGGGGCGGTACGCAGTATTTT
13,once,.,TRBV7-2,TRBJ2-7,CASSLGLAVLRVF,TGTGCCAGCAGCTTAGGGCTGGCAGTACTTCGAGTCTTC
14,.,.,TRBV6-5,TRBJ2-7,CASSYSGSSYEQYF,TGTGCCAGCAGTTACTCCGGCAGTTCCTACGAGCAGTACTTC